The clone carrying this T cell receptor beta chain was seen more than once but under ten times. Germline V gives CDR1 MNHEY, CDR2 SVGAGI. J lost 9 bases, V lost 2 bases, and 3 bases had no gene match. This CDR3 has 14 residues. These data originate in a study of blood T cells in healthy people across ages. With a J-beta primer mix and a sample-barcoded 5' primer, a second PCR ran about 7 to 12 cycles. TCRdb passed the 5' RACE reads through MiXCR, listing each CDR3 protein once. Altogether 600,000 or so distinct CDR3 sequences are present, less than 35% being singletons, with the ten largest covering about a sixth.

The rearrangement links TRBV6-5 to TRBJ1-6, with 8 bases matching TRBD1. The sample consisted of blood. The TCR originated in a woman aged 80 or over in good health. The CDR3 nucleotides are TGTGCCAGCAGTTACGAGGGGACAGGTTCACCCCTCCACTTT. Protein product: CASSYEGTGSPLHF.